These 20 T cell receptor beta chains were sequenced from one sample in a study of blood T cell repertoires in COVID-19. Clones were read by immunoSEQ multiplex PCR, and TCRdb kept only the in-frame ones, dropping some. The repertoire consists of under 150,000 clones, with 60% to 85% occurring once and the leading ten covering around a fifth. The specimen was peripheral blood. The receptors originated from an elderly man with acute or convalescent COVID-19.

CDR3 protein: CASSPPRGLSTGELFF. The CDR3, as DNA: TGTGCCAGCTCACCACCGAGGGGGCTGAGCACCGGGGAGCTGTTTTTT. This chain connects TRBV18 to TRBJ2-2, with TRBD1 identical over 7 bases. V gave up 0 bases and J gave up 4 bases; unmatched junction bases: 5. This CDR3 region has 16 residues. Germline lookup yields CDR1 KGHSH and CDR2 LQKENI. Variable domain in full (rest from reference TRBV18 and TRBJ2-2): NAGVMQNPRHLVRRRGQEARLRCSPMKGHSHVYWYRQLPEEGLKFMVYLQKENIIDESGMPKERFSAEFPKEGPSILRIQQVVRGDSAAYFCASSPPRGLSTGELFFGEGSRLTVL.

This clone has more than one count but fewer than ten. The chain couples TRBV5-5 to TRBJ1-2, with TRBD1 matching 7 bases. V was clipped by 4 bases and J by 4 bases; unmatched bases: 7. Germline CDR1 is SGHKS and CDR2 is YYEKEE (reference sequence). The CDR3 runs to 14 residues. Written as DNA, the CDR3 is TGTGCCAGCAGCCAACAGGGGCAATCCTATGGCTACACCTTC. Residues: CASSQQGQSYGYTF.

This sequence joins TRBV30 and TRBJ2-7; D uncertain. The ends were cut back, 2 bases at V and 4 bases at J, with 12 bases in the middle. The CDR3 totals 13 residues. Per germline, CDR1 GTSNPN and CDR2 SVGIG (reference sequence). CDR3 amino acids: CAWSPPVGYEQYF. The CDR3, as DNA: TGTGCCTGGAGTCCCCCGGTCGGTTACGAGCAGTACTTC.

The V call is TRBV7-2, the J call TRBJ2-1; 9 bases match TRBD2. V lost 3 bases and J lost 4; bases outside the gene matches: 13. CDR1 is SGHTA and CDR2 is FQGNSA in the germline V gene. The CDR3 extends over 18 amino acids. The CDR3 coding sequence is TGTGCCAGCAGCTTCTTCCTACCGACTAGCGGAAAGTACAATGAGCAGTTCTTC. Protein: CASSFFLPTSGKYNEQFF.

The count of this clone is one. The CDR3 loop reads CASRGSVSTDTQYF. The CDR3 DNA reads as TGTGCCAGCCGAGGCTCAGTCAGCACAGATACGCAGTATTTT. This rearrangement joins TRBV5-5 to TRBJ2-3; D remains ambiguous. The V end lost 7 bases, the J end lost 0 bases, and 12 bases lay between the germline ends. This CDR3 is 14 amino acids long. Germline V lookup: CDR1 SGHKS, CDR2 YYEKEE (reference sequence).

This clone has a handful of counts. This sequence joins TRBV18 and TRBJ2-7; 10 bases line up with TRBD2. The CDR3 is 15 residues long. The junction had 4 bases not matched to a gene; V was cut back by 3 bases and J by 2 bases. Germline V gives CDR1 KGHSH, CDR2 LQKENI. The CDR3 is CASSPPAGGPYEQYF. For the CDR3, the DNA is TGTGCCAGCTCACCCCCAGCGGGGGGGCCCTACGAGCAGTACTTC.

This clone was counted a few times. The chain combines TRBV5-6 with TRBJ1-6; D possibly corresponds to TRBD1 (5 bases). This CDR3 has 16 amino acids. Per germline, CDR1 SGHDT and CDR2 YYEEEE. V lost 2 bases to trimming and J lost 0 bases, with 9 bases between them. The CDR3 nucleotides read TGTGCCAGCAGCTTAAAGGGGCGCTCCTATAATTCACCCCTCCACTTT. This encodes CASSLKGRSYNSPLHF.

The table lists this clone with a few counts. The V call is TRBV5-4, the J call TRBJ1-2; 9 positions agree with TRBD1. The CDR3 runs to 14 residues. V lost 3 bases and J lost 2; bases outside the gene matches: 2. Germline CDR1 and CDR2: SGHNT and YYREEE (reference sequence). The CDR3 is CASSSGTGNYGYTF. The CDR3 DNA reads as TGTGCCAGCAGCTCCGGGACAGGGAACTATGGCTACACCTTC.

V and J are TRBV16 and TRBJ1-5; 8 positions agree with TRBD1. Germline CDR1 reads KGHSY; CDR2 reads FQNENV. The CDR3 extends over 15 amino acids. The V gene end was trimmed by 3 bases and the J gene end by 2 bases; junction bases not matched to a gene: 3. The CDR3 sequence is CASSQDRVGNQPQHF. The CDR3 DNA reads TGTGCCAGCAGCCAGGACAGGGTGGGCAATCAGCCCCAGCATTTT.

V and J are TRBV9 and TRBJ2-1; D perhaps matches TRBD1 (6 bases). CDR1 and CDR2 (germline): SGDLS, YYNGEE. The CDR3 covers 15 residues. V lost 1 base to trimming and J lost 7 bases, with 15 bases between them. CDR3 DNA sequence: TGTGCCAGCAGCGTAACAGGGTTAGCGCGGAATGAGCAGTTCTTC. Its translation is CASSVTGLARNEQFF.

The chain is built from TRBV2 and TRBJ1-3, with D unresolved. The ends were cut back, 2 bases at V and 4 bases at J, with 15 bases in the middle. CDR3 length: 16 amino acids. The germline V gene encodes CDR1 SNHLY and CDR2 FYNNEI. The CDR3 reads CASSEKRVAYGNTIYF. CDR3 nucleotides: TGTGCCAGCAGTGAAAAGCGGGTGGCGTACGGAAACACCATATATTTT.

The J gene is TRBJ1-1, the V gene TRBV6-2 or TRBV6-3, with 11 bases matching TRBD1. J gave up 1 base and V 6 bases, and 7 bases lay outside the gene matches. The CDR3 extends over 16 amino acids. Per germline, CDR1 MNHEY and CDR2 SVGEGT. The CDR3 bases are TGTGCCAGCAGCCACGGACAGGGGGCTACGAACACTGAAGCTTTCTTT. Translation: CASSHGQGATNTEAFF.

This clone was seen ten or more times. The rearrangement links TRBV3-1 (or the pseudogene TRBV3-2) to TRBJ2-7; D remains ambiguous. Trimming pared 4 bases from V and 4 bases from J, leaving 8 bases between. The V gene's germline CDR1 is LGHDT and CDR2 YNNKEL (reference sequence). The CDR3 is 12 amino acids. The CDR3 DNA follows: TGTGCCAGCAGCCTCGTAAATTACGAGCAGTACTTC. Its translation: CASSLVNYEQYF.

The rearrangement links TRBV5-1 to TRBJ2-7, with a possible D match to TRBD2 (6 bases). V was clipped by 1 base and J by 1 base, with 9 bases between them. The CDR3 is made up of 14 amino acids. Germline loops: CDR1 SGHRS, CDR2 YFSETQ. CDR3 DNA sequence: TGCGCCAGCAGCTTGTCGGAGGGGTCCTACGAGCAGTACTTC. Protein sequence: CASSLSEGSYEQYF. The variable domain in full, completed from reference TRBV5-1 and TRBJ2-7, reads KAGVTQTPRYLIKTRGQQVTLSCSPISGHRSVSWYQQTPGQGLQFLFEYFSETQRNKGNFPGRFSGRQFSNSRSEMNVSTLELGDSALYLCASSLSEGSYEQYFGPGTRLTVT.

The chain is built from TRBV7-9 and TRBJ1-3; perhaps TRBD1 as D (5 bases). The germline CDR1 and CDR2 sequences are SEHNR and FQNEAQ (reference sequence). The CDR3 is 14 amino acids. V was pared by 3 bases and J by 0 bases, with 6 bases between. The CDR3 is CASSFGGSGNTIYF. As DNA, the CDR3 is TGTGCCAGCAGCTTCGGGGGCTCTGGAAACACCATATATTTT.

CDR3 amino acids: CASLLSQSIYNEQFF. For the CDR3, the DNA is TGTGCCAGCTTGCTCTCACAGTCCATCTACAATGAGCAGTTCTTC. The chain uses TRBV18 and TRBJ2-1; the D is unclear. V was pared by 7 bases and J by 3 bases, with 16 bases between. The CDR3 has 15 amino acids. Germline V gives CDR1 KGHSH, CDR2 LQKENI. Together with reference TRBV18 and TRBJ2-1, the CDR3 gives the full variable domain: NAGVMQNPRHLVRRRGQEARLRCSPMKGHSHVYWYRQLPEEGLKFMVYLQKENIIDESGMPKERFSAEFPKEGPSILRIQQVVRGDSAAYFCASLLSQSIYNEQFFGPGTRLTVL.

The chain uses TRBV28 and TRBJ2-5, with D perhaps TRBD1 (5 bases). Looked up from germline, CDR1 is MDHEN and CDR2 is SYDVKM. The CDR3 runs to 16 residues. The ends were cut back, 2 bases at V and 4 bases at J, with 17 bases in the middle. The CDR3 loop is CASSLSSPRVLETQYF. The CDR3 bases are TGTGCCAGCAGTTTAAGTAGTCCCAGGGTACTAGAGACCCAGTACTTC.

V gene TRBV29-1 combines with J gene TRBJ2-5, with 13 bases identical to TRBD2. Germline CDR1 SQVTM, CDR2 ANQGSEA. V dropped 4 bases and J dropped 0; count of bases not matched to a gene: 11. CDR3 length equals 18 residues. CDR3 DNA: TGCAGCGTTGGGGGACTAGCGGGGACAGCTTCGTACCAAGAGACCCAGTACTTC. This gives the protein CSVGGLAGTASYQETQYF.

The V call is TRBV6-5, the J call TRBJ1-2; D is possibly TRBD1 (5 bases). Trimming removed 0 bases at V and 8 bases at J, with 16 bases between. Germline V gene data show CDR1 as MNHEY and CDR2 as SVGAGI. The CDR3 is 15 amino acids. CDR3 region: CASSYSDTYRQGYTF. As DNA, the CDR3 is TGTGCCAGCAGTTACTCGGACACCTACCGGCAGGGCTACACCTTC.

The chain joins TRBV6-5 to TRBJ2-2, with TRBD2 matching 9 bases. The germline CDR1 and CDR2 sequences are MNHEY and SVGAGI. The CDR3 covers 15 residues. Trimming at V came to 6 bases and at J to 7 bases, leaving 9 bases not matched to a gene. The CDR3 coding sequence is TGTGCCAGCAGCGCCGCGGGGGGGTTCAGCGGGGAGCTGTTTTTT. It yields the protein CASSAAGGFSGELFF.